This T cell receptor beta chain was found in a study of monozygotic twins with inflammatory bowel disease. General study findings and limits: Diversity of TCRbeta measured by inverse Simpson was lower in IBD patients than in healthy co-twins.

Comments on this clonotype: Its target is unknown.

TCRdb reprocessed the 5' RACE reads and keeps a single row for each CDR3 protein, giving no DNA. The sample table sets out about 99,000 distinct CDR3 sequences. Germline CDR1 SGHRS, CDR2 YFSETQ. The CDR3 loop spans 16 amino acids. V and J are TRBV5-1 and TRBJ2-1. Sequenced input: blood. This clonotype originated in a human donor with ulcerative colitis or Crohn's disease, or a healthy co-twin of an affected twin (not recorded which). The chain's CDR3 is CASSLVSGVNHNEQFF.